This T cell receptor beta chain is drawn from a study of early T cells in non-severe SARS-CoV-2 infection. Study-wide background: Chains stayed unpaired after sequencing of bulk RNA from unsorted whole blood.

Germline lookup yields CDR1 MNHEY and CDR2 SVGEGT. V shed 6 bases and J 7 bases; nucleotides not matched to a gene: 7. This CDR3 region has 15 residues. Only a few counts were recorded for this clonotype. The antigen remains undetermined. Attachment of unique molecular identifiers to individual cDNA molecules was performed. TCRdb fed the 5' RACE reads into MiXCR, producing one record per CDR3 protein. The sample yields some 40,000 distinct CDR3 sequences, roughly 4% seen once. Notes on the study in general: Clonotype matching in VDJdb favored anti-spike CD8 responses and did not capture private and CD4 specificities.

The source is an adult who was a healthcare worker with PCR-confirmed SARS-CoV-2 infection or an uninfected control (not recorded which). The rearrangement joins TRBV6-2 or TRBV6-3 to TRBJ2-1; 12 positions agree with TRBD2. Sequencing input: whole blood. The DNA of the CDR3 is TGTGCCAGCAGGCGACTAGCGGGAGAGGGAAATGAGCAGTTCTTC. As protein: CASRRLAGEGNEQFF.